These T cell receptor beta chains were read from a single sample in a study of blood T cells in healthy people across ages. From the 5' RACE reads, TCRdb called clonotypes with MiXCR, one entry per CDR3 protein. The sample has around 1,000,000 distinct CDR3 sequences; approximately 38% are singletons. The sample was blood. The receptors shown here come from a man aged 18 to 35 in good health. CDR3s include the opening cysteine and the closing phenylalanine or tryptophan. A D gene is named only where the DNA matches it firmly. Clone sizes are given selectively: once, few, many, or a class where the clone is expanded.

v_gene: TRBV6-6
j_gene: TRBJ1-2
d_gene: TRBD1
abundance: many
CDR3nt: TGTGCCAGCAGTTACGGACAGGGGCCTAACTATGGCTACACCTTC
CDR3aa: CASSYGQGPNYGYTF

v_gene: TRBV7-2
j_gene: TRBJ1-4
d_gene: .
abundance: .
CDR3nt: TGTACCAGCAGGGAGGGGGACGGGAATGAAAAACTGTTTTTT
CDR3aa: CTSREGDGNEKLFF

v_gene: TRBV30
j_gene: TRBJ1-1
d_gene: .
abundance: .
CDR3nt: TGTGCCTGGAGTCCGCAGGGGAACACTGAAGCTTTCTTT
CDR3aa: CAWSPQGNTEAFF

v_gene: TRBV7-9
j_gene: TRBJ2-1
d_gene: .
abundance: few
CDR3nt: TGTGCCAGCAGCCGTACGGGGGGCCTCCCCTACAATGAGCAGTTCTTC
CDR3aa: CASSRTGGLPYNEQFF

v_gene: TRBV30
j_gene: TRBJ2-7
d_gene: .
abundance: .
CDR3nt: TGTGCCTGGAGTGAACAGGGCTCGGTTGATCCGCAGTACTTC
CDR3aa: CAWSEQGSVDPQYF

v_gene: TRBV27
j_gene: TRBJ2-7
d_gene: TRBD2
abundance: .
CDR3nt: TGTGCCAGCAGTTCCCCGATACGGACGGGAGGCTACGAGCAGTACTTC
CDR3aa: CASSSPIRTGGYEQYF

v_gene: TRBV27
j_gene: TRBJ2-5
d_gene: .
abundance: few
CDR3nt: TGTGCCAGCAGTTTCTCGGTGCGGCATCTCCAAGAGACCCAGTACTTC
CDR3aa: CASSFSVRHLQETQYF

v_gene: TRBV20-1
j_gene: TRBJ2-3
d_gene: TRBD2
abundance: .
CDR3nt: TGCAGTGCCCGACTAGCGGGTGCGGCAGATACGCAGTATTTT
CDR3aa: CSARLAGAADTQYF

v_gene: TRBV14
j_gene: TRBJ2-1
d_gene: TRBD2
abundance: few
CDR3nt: TGTGCCAGCAGCCAAGATAGACTAGCGGGGAGTGAAGGTGAGCAGTTCTTC
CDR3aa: CASSQDRLAGSEGEQFF

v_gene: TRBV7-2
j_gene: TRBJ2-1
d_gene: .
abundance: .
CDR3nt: TGTGCCAGCAGTCCTATGGGGAATGAGCAGTTCTTC
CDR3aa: CASSPMGNEQFF

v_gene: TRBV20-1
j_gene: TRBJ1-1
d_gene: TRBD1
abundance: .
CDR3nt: TGCAGTGCTAACAGACAGGGAGGATACACTGAAGCTTTCTTT
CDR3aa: CSANRQGGYTEAFF

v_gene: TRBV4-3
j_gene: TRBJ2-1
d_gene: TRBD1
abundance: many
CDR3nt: TGCGCCAGCAGCCAAGATTTGGACAGGTCAGTTCACAATGAGCAGTTCTTC
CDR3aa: CASSQDLDRSVHNEQFF

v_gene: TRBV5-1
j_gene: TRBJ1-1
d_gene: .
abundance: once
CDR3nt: TGCGCCAGCAGCGCCCAGGCGGGGAACACTGAAGCTTTCTTT
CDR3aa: CASSAQAGNTEAFF

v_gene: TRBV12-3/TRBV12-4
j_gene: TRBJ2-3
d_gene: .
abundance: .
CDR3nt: TGTGCCAGCAGCCTCCTTTATACGCAGTATTTT
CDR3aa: CASSLLYTQYF

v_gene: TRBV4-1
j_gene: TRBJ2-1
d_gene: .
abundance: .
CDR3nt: TGCGCCAGCAGCCCACGATTGCACGACAATGAGCAGTTCTTC
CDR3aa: CASSPRLHDNEQFF

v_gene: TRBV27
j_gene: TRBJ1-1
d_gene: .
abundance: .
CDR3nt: TGTGCCAGCGGACCCCGACAGATATACATTGAAGCTTTCTTT
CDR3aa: CASGPRQIYIEAFF

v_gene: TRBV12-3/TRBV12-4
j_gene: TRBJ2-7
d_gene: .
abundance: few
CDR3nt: TGTGCCAGCAGTTTAGACCAGGGGGGTCCCTACGAGCAGTACTTC
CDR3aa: CASSLDQGGPYEQYF

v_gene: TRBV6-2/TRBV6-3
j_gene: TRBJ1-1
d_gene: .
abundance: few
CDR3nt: TGTGCCAGCAGAAGGGGACACCAGAACACTGAAGCTTTCTTT
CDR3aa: CASRRGHQNTEAFF

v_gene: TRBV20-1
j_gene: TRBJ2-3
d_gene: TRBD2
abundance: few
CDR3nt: TGCAGTGCTAGAGTCCCGGGACTAGCGCACACAGATACGCAGTATTTT
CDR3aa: CSARVPGLAHTDTQYF

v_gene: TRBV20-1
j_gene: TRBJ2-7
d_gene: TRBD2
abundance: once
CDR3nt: TGCAGTGCTGGGGGCGGGGGGTCCTACAATGAGCAGTACTTC
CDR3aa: CSAGGGGSYNEQYF

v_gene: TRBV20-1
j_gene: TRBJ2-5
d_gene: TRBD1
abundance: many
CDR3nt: TGCAGTGCCGAGACAGGGGCACAAGAGACCCAGTACTTC
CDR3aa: CSAETGAQETQYF

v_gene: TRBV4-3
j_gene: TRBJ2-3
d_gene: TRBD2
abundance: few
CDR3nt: TGCGCCAGCAGCCACGAGACTAGCGGGGTCACAGATACGCAGTATTTT
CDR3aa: CASSHETSGVTDTQYF

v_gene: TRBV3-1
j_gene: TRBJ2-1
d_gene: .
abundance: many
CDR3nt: TGTGCCAGCAGCCAAGAGGGAGTAAACAATGAGCAGTTCTTC
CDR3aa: CASSQEGVNNEQFF

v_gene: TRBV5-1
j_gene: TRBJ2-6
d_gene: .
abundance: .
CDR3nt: TGCGCCAGCAGCTTGTATACGTGGGGGGCCAACGTCCTGACTTTC
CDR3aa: CASSLYTWGANVLTF

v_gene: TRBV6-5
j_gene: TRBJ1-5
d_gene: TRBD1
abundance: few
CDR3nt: TGTGCCAGCAGTTCCAGACAGGGTCGGAAACAGCCCCAGCATTTT
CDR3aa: CASSSRQGRKQPQHF

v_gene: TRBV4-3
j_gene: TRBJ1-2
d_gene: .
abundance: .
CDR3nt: TGCGCCAGCAGCCAAGAAAGCATTTCCCGGGGTGGCTACACCTTC
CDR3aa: CASSQESISRGGYTF

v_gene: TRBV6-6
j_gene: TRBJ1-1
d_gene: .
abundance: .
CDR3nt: TGTGCCAGCAGCACGTCCGGGGGACCGATGAACACTGAAGCTTTCTTT
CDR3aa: CASSTSGGPMNTEAFF

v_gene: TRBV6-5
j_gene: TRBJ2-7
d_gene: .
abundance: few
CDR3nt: TGTGCCAGCAGCGAACAGGGTACCTACGAGCAGTACTTC
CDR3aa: CASSEQGTYEQYF

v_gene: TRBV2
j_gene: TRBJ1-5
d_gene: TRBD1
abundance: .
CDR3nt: TGTGCCAGCAGTGAAACAGGGACAGTCCATAGCAATCAGCCCCAGCATTTT
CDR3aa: CASSETGTVHSNQPQHF

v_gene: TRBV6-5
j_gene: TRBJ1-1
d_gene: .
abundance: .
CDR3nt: TGTGCCAGCAGTTACTCTACGGGGTTGCGGACTGAAGCTTTCTTT
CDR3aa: CASSYSTGLRTEAFF

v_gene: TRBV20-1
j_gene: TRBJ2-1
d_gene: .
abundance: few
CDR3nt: TGCAGTGCTAGAGCCCCTGGGCGGGCCTACAATGAGCAGTTCTTC
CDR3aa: CSARAPGRAYNEQFF

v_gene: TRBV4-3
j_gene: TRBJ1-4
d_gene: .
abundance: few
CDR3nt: TGCGCCAGCAGCCAAGATTTGTCATCCAGCGAAAAACTGTTTTTT
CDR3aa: CASSQDLSSSEKLFF

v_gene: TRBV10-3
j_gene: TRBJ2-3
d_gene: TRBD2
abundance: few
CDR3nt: TGTGCCATCAGCCCTAGCGGAGATACGCAGTATTTT
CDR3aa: CAISPSGDTQYF

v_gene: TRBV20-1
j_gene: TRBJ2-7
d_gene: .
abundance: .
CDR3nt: TGCAGTGCTAGTCTCGTGAGGTACGAGCAGTACTTC
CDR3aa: CSASLVRYEQYF

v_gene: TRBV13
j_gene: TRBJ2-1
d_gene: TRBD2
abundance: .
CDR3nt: TGTGCCAGCAGCTTAGGCGTAGGTAGCGGGGGGCCATACAATGAGCAGTTCTTC
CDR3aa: CASSLGVGSGGPYNEQFF

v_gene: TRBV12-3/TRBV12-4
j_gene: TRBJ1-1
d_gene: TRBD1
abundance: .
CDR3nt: TGTGCCAGCAGCTCCGCCCCGGGACAGGGCAACACTGGAGCTTTCTTT
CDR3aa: CASSSAPGQGNTGAFF

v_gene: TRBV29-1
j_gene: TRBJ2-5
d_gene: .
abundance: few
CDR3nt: TGCAGCGTTGAAGTAGGGACAACTCAAGAGACCCAGTACTTC
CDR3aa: CSVEVGTTQETQYF

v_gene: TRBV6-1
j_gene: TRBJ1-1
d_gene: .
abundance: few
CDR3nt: TGTGCCAGCAGCCGCGGAGAGGGAGGGCTGAACACTGAAGCTTTCTTT
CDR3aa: CASSRGEGGLNTEAFF

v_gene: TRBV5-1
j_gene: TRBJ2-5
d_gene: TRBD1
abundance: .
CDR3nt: TGCGCCAGCAGCTGGACAGGGCGACGCCAAGAGACCCAGTACTTC
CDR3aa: CASSWTGRRQETQYF

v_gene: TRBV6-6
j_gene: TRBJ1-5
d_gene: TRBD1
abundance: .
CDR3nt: TGTGCCAGCAGTTACTTAATCGGAGGACAGGGGAATCAGCCCCAGCATTTT
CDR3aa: CASSYLIGGQGNQPQHF

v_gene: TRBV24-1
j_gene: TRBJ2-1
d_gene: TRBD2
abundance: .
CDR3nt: TGTGCCACCAGTGATACAAGCGGGGGCCTCTACAATGAGCAGTTCTTC
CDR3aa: CATSDTSGGLYNEQFF

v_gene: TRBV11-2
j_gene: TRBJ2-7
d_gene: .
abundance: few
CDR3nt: TGTGCCAGCCTCGGGCAGCCCTACGAGCAGTACTTC
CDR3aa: CASLGQPYEQYF

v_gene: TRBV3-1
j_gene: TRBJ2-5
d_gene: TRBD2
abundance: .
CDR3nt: TGTGCCAGCAGCCAAGATCGGCGGACTAGCGGATATCAAGAGACCCAGTACTTC
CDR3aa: CASSQDRRTSGYQETQYF

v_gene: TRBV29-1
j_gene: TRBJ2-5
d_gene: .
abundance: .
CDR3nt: TGCAGCGTTTTCCAAGAGACCCAGTACTTC
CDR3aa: CSVFQETQYF

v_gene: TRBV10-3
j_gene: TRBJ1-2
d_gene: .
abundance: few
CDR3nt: TGTGCCATCAGGACGGGCCTCCCCATCTATGGCTACACCTTC
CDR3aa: CAIRTGLPIYGYTF

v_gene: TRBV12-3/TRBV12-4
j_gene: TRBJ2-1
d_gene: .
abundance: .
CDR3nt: TGTGCCAGCACCCTATGGGGGGCGCAGATCTACAATGAGCAGTTCTTC
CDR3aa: CASTLWGAQIYNEQFF

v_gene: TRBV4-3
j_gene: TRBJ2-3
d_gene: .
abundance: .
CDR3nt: TGCGCCAGCAGCCAAGATGGGCGTTCCCGCACAGATACGCAGTATTTT
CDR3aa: CASSQDGRSRTDTQYF

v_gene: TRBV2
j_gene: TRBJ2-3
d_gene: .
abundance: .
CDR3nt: TGTGCCAGCGTCGAAAATCAAGGACGTTCCATAAGGGATACGCAGTATTTT
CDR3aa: CASVENQGRSIRDTQYF

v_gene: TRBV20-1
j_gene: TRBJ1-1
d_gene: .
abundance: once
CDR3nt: TGCAGTGCTAGAGATAGGGGGGACGGGCGGAACACTGAAGCTTTCTTT
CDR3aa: CSARDRGDGRNTEAFF

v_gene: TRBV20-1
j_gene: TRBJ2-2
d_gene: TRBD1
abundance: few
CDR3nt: TGCAGTGCTTCCGGGACAGCGAACACCGGGGAGCTGTTTTTT
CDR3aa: CSASGTANTGELFF

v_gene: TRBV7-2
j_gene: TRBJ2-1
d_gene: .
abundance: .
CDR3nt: TGTGCCAGCAGCTTACAGCCTTGGCAGTTCTTC
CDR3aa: CASSLQPWQFF